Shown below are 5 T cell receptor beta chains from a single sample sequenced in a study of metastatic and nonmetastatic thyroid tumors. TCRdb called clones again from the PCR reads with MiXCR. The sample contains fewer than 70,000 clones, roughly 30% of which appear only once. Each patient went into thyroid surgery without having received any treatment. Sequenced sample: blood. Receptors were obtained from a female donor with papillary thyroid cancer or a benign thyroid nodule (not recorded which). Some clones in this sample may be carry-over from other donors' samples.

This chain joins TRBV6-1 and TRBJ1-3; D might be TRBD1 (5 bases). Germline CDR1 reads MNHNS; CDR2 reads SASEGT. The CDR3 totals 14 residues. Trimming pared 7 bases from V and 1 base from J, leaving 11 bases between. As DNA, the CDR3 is TGTGCCAGCACCATTCAGGGTTCTGGAAACACCATATATTTT. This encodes CASTIQGSGNTIYF.

The CDR3 loop reads CASSPGQGLYEQYF. In DNA, the CDR3 is TGTGCCAGCAGCCCGGGACAGGGACTCTACGAGCAGTACTTC. The rearrangement uses TRBV7-3 and TRBJ2-7; 9 bases match TRBD1. V shed 5 bases, J shed 3 bases, and the junction held 5 bases outside the gene matches. The CDR3 sequence is 14 residues long. From germline, CDR1 is SGHTA and CDR2 FQGTGA.

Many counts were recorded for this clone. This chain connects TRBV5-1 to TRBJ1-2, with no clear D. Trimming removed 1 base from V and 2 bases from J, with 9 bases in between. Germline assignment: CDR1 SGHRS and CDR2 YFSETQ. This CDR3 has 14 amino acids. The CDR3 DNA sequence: TGCGCCAGCAGCTTGAAAGGGCCCAACTATGGCTACACCTTC. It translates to CASSLKGPNYGYTF. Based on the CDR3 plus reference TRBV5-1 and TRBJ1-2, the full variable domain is KAGVTQTPRYLIKTRGQQVTLSCSPISGHRSVSWYQQTPGQGLQFLFEYFSETQRNKGNFPGRFSGRQFSNSRSEMNVSTLELGDSALYLCASSLKGPNYGYTFGSGTRLTVV.

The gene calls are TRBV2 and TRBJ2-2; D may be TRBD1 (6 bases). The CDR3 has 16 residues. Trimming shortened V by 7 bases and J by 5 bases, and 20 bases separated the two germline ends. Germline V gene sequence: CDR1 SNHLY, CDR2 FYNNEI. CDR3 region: CASKTPGALGTGELFF. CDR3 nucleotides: TGTGCCAGCAAGACCCCAGGGGCCCTTGGAACCGGGGAGCTGTTTTTT.

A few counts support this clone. DNA of the CDR3: TGTGTCGGCTGGGACATCAACAATGAGCAGTTCTTC. As protein: CVGWDINNEQFF. V gene TRBV2 combines with J gene TRBJ2-1, with D possibly matching TRBD1 (6 bases). The CDR3 sequence is 12 residues long. Germline V gene lookup returns CDR1 SNHLY and CDR2 FYNNEI.